The sequence of this T cell receptor (beta chain) was determined in a study of blood T cells in healthy people across ages (dated by TCRdb to between 2015 and 2017). Turning to the overall study: Template switching captured roughly one uniquely barcoded TCR beta cDNA molecule per two T cells in model experiments. Donors were grouped into four age groups: young (average about 15 years), middle-aged (39), aged (around 66) and long-lived (approximately 75). To avoid experimental bias, donors of different ages were spread randomly across the sequencing lanes. Using deep sequencing normalized with unique cDNA molecular identifiers, the study measured how TCR beta repertoire diversity changes with age. Two additional independent replicas of 1 million unique cDNA reads from the same blood draw were analyzed for two donors (one aged 18 to 29 and one aged 80 or older). Study-wide conclusions, independent of this receptor: Because donor CMV infection status was unknown, age-related changes in expanded clonotypes were potentially confounded. Estimates of total diversity from one million sequenced T cells were regarded as lower bounds and underestimates. Conclusive comparison of naive and antigen-experienced compartments was prevented by the profiling of bulk unsorted PBMCs. Observed TCR beta diversity per million T cells fell roughly linearly with age, and a significant reduction was already apparent by age roughly 40. Compared with the aged group, the long-lived group had more naive CD4+ T cells, fewer expanded clones and increased TCR diversity, suggesting age selection. Observed TCR beta diversity correlated strongly with the percentage of naive T cells measured by flow cytometry.

The method behind the library was 5' RACE. Sequenced on an Illumina HiSeq 2500. A second about 7 to 11 cycle PCR used a sample-barcoded 5' primer and a J-beta primer mix. A unique molecular identifier was introduced onto each TCR beta cDNA molecule by a template-switch 5' adaptor carrying 12 random nucleotides. Each sample yielded at least 2.5 million CDR3-containing paired-end reads. First-strand cDNA synthesis was performed from all RNA using the Mint cDNA synthesis kit, with priming by a TRBC-specific oligonucleotide. Following uracil-DNA glycosylase treatment, a first 18-cycle PCR with universal primers M1SS and BC2_uni_R was performed on all cDNA. As for how the authors treated the data: For normalization, 1 million high-quality reads were randomly selected from each sample, with every read carrying a distinct molecular identifier. Reads with shared molecular identifiers were discarded instead of being binned into consensus sequences. MiTCR, set to a Q25 quality threshold and the strictest error-elimination algorithm, was used for CDR3 identification, clonotype clustering and error correction. A nonparametric unseen species model with Euler transformation was used to estimate a lower bound on total TCR beta diversity. TCRdb reanalyzed the raw reads on its own, using fastp at Q25 for trimming and MiXCR for clone calling, and kept in-frame beta chains. A single entry per CDR3 protein holds the most common genes and DNA from its merged rows. TCRdb's processing, not the authors', yielded these V and J calls. Recorded for this sample are roughly 700,000 distinct CDR3 sequences; roughly 50% of them occurred a single time. Clones ranked in the top ten supply roughly 31% of the sample.

The CDR3 runs 15 residues from the cysteine to the phenylalanine. The CDR3 DNA has 45 bases and is translated from base 1. V sheds 4 bases and J sheds 1 base, leaving 12 bases between their ends. CDR1 and CDR2, looked up from the germline V gene (reference sequence), are SGHAT and FQDESV. The donors were roughly 39 Caucasian individuals from Russia, aged roughly 6 to 90 years, who were systemically healthy. Ten milliliters of peripheral blood were drawn from each donor into EDTA-treated Vacutainer tubes. Ficoll-Paque density-gradient centrifugation was used to isolate PBMCs, with at least 6.5 million per sample. Trizol reagent was used to extract total RNA from PBMCs, with at least 5.5 micrograms per sample. The percentages of naive CD45RAhigh/CD27high T cells were determined by flow cytometry on a PBMC aliquot from every donor. This clonotype has just a few counts. Which antigen it targets is not known. No much larger clonotype is one base removed from it; base qualities were not supplied.

The sample taken for sequencing was blood. The chain couples TRBV11-1 to TRBJ2-3; the D gene could be either TRBD1 or TRBD2, each agreeing at 5 bases. This clonotype originated in a woman aged 60 to 75 in good health. The CDR3 loop reads CASSSASGRTDTQYF. The sequenced DNA is TGTGCCAGCAGCTCCGCTTCGGGACGCACAGATACGCAGTATTTT.